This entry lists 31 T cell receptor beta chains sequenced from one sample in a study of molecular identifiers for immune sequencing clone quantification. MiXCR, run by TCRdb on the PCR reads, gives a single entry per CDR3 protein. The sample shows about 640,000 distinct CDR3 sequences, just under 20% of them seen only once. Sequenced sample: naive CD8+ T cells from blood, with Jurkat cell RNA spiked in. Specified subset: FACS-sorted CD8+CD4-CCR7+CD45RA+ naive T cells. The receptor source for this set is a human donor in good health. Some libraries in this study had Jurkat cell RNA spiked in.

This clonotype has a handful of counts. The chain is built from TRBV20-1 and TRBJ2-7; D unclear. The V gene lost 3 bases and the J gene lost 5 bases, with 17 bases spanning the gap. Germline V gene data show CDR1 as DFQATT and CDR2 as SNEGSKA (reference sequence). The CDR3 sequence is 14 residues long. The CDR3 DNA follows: TGCAGTGCTAGGTTCCTAAAGTTGTCCCACGAGCAGTACTTC. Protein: CSARFLKLSHEQYF.

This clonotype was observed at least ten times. This CDR3 is CSVERQQNTEAFF. CDR3 bases: TGCAGCGTTGAACGGCAGCAGAACACTGAAGCTTTCTTT. The chain employs TRBV29-1 and TRBJ1-1; D unresolved. V was cut by 2 bases and J by 1 base, with 8 bases left in between. This CDR3 has 13 amino acids. Germline CDR1 is SQVTM and CDR2 is ANQGSEA.

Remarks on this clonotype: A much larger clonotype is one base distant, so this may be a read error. The CDR3 coding sequence is TGTGCCAGCAGTTTAATAGGGACTGCATCCTACGAGCAGTGCTTC. This codes for CASSLIGTASYEQCF. This chain joins TRBV12-3 or TRBV12-4 and TRBJ2-7, with TRBD2 as a possible D gene (6 bases). This CDR3 contains 15 residues.

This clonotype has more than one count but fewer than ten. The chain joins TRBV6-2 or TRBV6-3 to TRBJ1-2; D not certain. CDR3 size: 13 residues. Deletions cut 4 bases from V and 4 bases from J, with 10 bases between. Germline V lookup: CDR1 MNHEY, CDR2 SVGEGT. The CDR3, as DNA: TGTGCCAGCAGTTCTTCAGCTGTCTATGGCTACACCTTC. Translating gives CASSSSAVYGYTF.

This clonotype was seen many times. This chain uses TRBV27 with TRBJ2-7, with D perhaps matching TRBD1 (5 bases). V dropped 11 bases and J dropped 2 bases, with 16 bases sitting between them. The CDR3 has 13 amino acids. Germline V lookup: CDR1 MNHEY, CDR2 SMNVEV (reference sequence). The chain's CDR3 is CACGQGRTYEQYF. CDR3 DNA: TGTGCCTGCGGTCAGGGTCGGACCTACGAGCAGTACTTC.

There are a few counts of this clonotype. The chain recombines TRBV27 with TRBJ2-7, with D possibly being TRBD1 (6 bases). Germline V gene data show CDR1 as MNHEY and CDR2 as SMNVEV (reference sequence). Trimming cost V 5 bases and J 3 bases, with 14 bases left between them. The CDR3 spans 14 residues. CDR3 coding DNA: TGTGCCAGCAGTCTCTGGACGGGACACTACGAGCAGTACTTC. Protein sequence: CASSLWTGHYEQYF.

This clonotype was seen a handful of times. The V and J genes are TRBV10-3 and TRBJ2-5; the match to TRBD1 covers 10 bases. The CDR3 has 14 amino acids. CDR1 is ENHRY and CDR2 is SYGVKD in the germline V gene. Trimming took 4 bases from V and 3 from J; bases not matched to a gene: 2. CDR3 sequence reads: CAISGGQGEETQYF. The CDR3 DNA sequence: TGTGCCATCAGTGGTGGACAGGGGGAAGAGACCCAGTACTTC.

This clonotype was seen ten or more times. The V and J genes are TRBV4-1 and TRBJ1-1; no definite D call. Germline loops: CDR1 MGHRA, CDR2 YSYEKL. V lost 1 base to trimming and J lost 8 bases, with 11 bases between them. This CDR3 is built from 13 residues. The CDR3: CASSQAGTFEAFF. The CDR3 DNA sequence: TGCGCCAGCAGCCAAGCTGGAACATTCGAAGCTTTCTTT.

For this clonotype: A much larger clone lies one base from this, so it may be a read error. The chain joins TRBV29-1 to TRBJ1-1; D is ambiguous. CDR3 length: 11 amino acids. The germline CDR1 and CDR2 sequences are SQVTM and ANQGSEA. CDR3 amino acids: CSVEKRNDALF. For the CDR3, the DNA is TGCAGCGTTGAAAAGAGGAATGACGCTCTCTTT.

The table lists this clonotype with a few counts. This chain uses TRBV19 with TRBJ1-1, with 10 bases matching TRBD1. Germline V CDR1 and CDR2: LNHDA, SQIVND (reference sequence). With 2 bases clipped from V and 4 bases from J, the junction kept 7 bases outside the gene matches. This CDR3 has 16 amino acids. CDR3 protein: CASSISDRGLGTEAFF. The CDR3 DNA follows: TGTGCCAGTAGTATAAGTGACAGGGGGCTCGGCACTGAAGCTTTCTTT.

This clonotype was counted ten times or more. The CDR3 DNA follows: TGTGCCAGCAGCTCTGGGACACGATACTACGAGCAGTACTTC. Translating it yields CASSSGTRYYEQYF. The rearrangement uses TRBV11-2 and TRBJ2-7, with D possibly being TRBD1 (6 bases). Germline V CDR1 and CDR2: SGHAT, FQNNGV. V was cut by 4 bases and J by 3 bases, with 13 bases left in between. This CDR3 is 14 amino acids long.

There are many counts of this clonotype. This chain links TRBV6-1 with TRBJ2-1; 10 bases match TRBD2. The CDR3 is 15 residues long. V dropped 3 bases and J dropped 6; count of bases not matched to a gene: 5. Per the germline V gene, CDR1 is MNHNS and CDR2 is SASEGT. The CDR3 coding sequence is TGTGCCAGCAGTGACAGGACTAGCGGCCTCAATGAGCAGTTCTTC. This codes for CASSDRTSGLNEQFF.

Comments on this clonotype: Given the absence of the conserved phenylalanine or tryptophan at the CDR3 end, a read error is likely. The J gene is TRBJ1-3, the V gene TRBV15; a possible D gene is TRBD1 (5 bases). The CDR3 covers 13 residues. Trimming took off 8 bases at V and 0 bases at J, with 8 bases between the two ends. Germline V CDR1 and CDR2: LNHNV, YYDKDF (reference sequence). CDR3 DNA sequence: TGTGCCACCTCTGGGGGCTCTGGAAACACCATATATTCT. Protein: CATSGGSGNTIYS.

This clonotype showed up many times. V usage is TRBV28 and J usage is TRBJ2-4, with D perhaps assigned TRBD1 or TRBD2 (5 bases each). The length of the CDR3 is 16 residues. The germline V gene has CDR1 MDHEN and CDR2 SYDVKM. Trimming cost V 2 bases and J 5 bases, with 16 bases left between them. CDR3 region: CASSLLEYGGENIQYF. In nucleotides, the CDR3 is TGTGCCAGCAGTTTACTTGAGTATGGGGGAGAAAACATTCAGTACTTC.

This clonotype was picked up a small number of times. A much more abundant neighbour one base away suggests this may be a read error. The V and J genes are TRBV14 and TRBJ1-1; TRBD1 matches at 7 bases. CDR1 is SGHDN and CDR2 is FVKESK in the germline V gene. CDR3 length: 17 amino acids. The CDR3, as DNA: TGTGCCAGCAGCCAAGAGCCACCCAGGGACAGCTCAACTGGAGCTTTCTTT. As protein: CASSQEPPRDSSTGAFF. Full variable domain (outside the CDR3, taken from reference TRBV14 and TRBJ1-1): EAGVTQFPSHSVIEKGQTVTLRCDPISGHDNLYWYRRVMGKEIKFLLHFVKESKQDESGMPNNRFLAERTGGTYSTLKVQPAELEDSGVYFCASSQEPPRDSSTGAFFGQGTRLTVV.

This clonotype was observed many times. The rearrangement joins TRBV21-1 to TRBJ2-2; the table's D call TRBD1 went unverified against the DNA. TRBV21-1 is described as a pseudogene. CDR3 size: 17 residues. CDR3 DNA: TGTGCCAGCAGCAAAACGGGCAGGGAGAAATTCACCGGGGAGCTGTTTTTT. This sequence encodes CASSKTGREKFTGELFF.

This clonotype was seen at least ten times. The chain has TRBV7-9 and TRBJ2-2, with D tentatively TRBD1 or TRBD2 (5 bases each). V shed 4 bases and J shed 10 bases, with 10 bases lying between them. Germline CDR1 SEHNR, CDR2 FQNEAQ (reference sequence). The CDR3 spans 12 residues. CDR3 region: CASSWGSEELFF. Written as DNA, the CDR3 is TGTGCCAGCAGCTGGGGGTCTGAGGAGCTGTTTTTT.

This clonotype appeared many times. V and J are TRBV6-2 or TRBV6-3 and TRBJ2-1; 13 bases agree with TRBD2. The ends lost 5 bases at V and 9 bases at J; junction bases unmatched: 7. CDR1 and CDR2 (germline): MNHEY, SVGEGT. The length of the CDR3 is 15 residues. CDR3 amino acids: CASSPLGTSGIEQFF. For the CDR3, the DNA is TGTGCCAGCAGTCCATTGGGGACTAGCGGGATTGAGCAGTTCTTC.

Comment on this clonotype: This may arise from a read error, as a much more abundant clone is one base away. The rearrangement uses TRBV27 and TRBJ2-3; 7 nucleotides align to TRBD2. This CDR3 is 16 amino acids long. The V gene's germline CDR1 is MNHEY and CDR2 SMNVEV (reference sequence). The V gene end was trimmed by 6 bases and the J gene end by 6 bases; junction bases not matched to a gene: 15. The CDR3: CASSRTRGEFLDTQYF. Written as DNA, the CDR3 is TGTGCCAGCAGCCGGACTAGAGGGGAGTTTCTCGATACGCAGTATTTT.

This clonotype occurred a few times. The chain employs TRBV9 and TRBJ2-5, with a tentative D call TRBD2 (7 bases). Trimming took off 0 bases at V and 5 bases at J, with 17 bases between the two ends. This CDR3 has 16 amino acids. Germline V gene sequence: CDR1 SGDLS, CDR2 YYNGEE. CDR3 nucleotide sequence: TGTGCCAGCAGCGTAGACCACGGGGGGCCAGGGGAGACCCAGTACTTC. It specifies CASSVDHGGPGETQYF.

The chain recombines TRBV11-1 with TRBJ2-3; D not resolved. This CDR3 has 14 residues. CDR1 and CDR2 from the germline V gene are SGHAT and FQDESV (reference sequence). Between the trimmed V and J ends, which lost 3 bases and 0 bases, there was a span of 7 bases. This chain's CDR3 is CASSLFRSTDTQYF. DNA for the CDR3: TGTGCCAGCAGCTTGTTCCGGAGCACAGATACGCAGTATTTT. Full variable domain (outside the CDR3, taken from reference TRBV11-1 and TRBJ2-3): EAEVAQSPRYKITEKSQAVAFWCDPISGHATLYWYRQILGQGPELLVQFQDESVVDDSQLPKDRFSAERLKGVDSTLKIQPAELGDSAMYLCASSLFRSTDTQYFGPGTRLTVL.

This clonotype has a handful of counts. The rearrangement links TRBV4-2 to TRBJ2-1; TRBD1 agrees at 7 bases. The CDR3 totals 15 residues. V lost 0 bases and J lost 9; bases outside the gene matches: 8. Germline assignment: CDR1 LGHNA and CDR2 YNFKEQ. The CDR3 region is CASSQENRGSREQFF. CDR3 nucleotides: TGTGCCAGCAGCCAAGAAAACAGGGGTTCGCGTGAGCAGTTCTTC.

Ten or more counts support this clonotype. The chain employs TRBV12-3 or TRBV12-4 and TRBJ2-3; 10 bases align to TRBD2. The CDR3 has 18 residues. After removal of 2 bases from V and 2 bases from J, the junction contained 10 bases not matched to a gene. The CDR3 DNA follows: TGTGCCAGCAGTTTACTAGCGGGGGTATCGTCCCCCACAGATACGCAGTATTTT. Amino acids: CASSLLAGVSSPTDTQYF.

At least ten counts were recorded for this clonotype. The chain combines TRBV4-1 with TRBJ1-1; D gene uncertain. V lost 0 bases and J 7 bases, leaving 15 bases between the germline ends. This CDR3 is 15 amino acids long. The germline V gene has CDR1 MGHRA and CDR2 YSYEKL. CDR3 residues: CASSQEQRRTSEAFF. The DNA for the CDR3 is TGCGCCAGCAGCCAAGAACAAAGGCGTACCAGTGAAGCTTTCTTT.

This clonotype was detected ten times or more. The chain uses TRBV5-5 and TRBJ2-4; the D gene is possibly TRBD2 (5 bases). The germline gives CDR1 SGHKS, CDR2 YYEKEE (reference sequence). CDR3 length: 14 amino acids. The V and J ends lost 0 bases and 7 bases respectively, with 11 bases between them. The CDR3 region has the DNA TGTGCCAGCAGCTTGGCACCGGGAATCAACATTCAGTACTTC. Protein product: CASSLAPGINIQYF.

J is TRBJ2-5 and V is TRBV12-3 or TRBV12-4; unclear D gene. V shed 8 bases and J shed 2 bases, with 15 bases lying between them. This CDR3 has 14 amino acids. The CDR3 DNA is TGTGCCAGCTCCCTCCAGTTTCGGCAAGAGACCCAGTACTTC. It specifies CASSLQFRQETQYF.

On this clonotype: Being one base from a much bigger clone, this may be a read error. Written as DNA, the CDR3 is TGTGCCAGCAGTTCAGATTTCATGAACACTGAAGCTTTCTTT. Translating gives CASSSDFMNTEAFF. The V gene is TRBV12-3 or TRBV12-4, the J gene TRBJ1-1; no clear D. The CDR3 is 14 amino acids. V lost 4 bases and J lost 0, with 9 bases in between.

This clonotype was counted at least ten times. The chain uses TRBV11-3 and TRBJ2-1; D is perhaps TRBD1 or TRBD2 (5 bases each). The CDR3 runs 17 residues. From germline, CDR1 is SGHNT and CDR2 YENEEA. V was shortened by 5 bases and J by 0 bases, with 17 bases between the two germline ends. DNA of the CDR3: TGTGCCAGCAGCCCCTTTGGGGGTGCCAGCTCCTACAATGAGCAGTTCTTC. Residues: CASSPFGGASSYNEQFF.

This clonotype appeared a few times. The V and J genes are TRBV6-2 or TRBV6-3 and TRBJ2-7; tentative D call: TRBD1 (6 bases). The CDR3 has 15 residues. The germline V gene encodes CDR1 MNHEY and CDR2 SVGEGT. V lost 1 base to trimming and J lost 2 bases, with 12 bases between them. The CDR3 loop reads CASSYFAGDAYEQYF. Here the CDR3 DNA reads TGTGCCAGCAGTTACTTCGCAGGGGATGCCTACGAGCAGTACTTC.

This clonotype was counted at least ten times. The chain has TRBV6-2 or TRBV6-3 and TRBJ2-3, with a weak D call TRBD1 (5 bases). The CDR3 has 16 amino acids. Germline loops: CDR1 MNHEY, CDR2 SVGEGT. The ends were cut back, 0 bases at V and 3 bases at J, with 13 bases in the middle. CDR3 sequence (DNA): TGTGCCAGCAGTTACTCTGACAGCGACCCGACAGATACGCAGTATTTT. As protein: CASSYSDSDPTDTQYF.

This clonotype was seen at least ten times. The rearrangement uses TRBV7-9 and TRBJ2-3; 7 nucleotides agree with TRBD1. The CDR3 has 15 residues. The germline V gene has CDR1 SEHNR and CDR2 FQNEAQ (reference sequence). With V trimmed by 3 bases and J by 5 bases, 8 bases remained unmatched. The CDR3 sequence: CASSFTDRVLDTQYF. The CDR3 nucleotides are TGTGCCAGCAGCTTTACCGACAGGGTACTAGATACGCAGTATTTT. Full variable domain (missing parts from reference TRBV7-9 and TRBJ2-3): DTGVSQNPRHKITKRGQNVTFRCDPISEHNRLYWYRQTLGQGPEFLTYFQNEAQLEKSRLLSDRFSAERPKGSFSTLEIQRTEQGDSAMYLCASSFTDRVLDTQYFGPGTRLTVL.